A selection of T cell receptor beta chains follows, all from one sample in a study of monozygotic twins with inflammatory bowel disease. After re-calling the 5' RACE reads, TCRdb lists one entry per CDR3 protein, DNA absent. The sample's table shows some 330,000 distinct CDR3 sequences. Sequenced input: blood. The receptors were gathered from a human donor with ulcerative colitis or Crohn's disease, or a healthy co-twin of an affected twin (not recorded which). Each CDR3 is given with its conserved first and last residue.

v_call	cdr3_length	j_call	cdr3_aa
TRBV4-1	13	TRBJ2-2	CASRGLNTGELFF
TRBV11-2	14	TRBJ2-7	CASSFGTVSWEQYF
TRBV25-1	13	TRBJ2-7	CASSRERATEQYF
TRBV7-2	14	TRBJ2-5	CASSLGADQETQYF
TRBV7-2	15	TRBJ2-7	CASSETTSGWREQYF
TRBV2	14	TRBJ1-5	CASSPDSGNQPQHF
TRBV6-5	13	TRBJ2-1	CASSPGEYNEQFF
TRBV20-1	19	TRBJ2-6	CSARAPGEGRSSGANVLTF
TRBV12-3/TRBV12-4	15	TRBJ2-3	CASSNSGGFTDTQYF
TRBV12-3/TRBV12-4	15	TRBJ2-3	CASSGGSTRTDTQYF
TRBV4-3	15	TRBJ2-7	CASSPMGGRVYEQYF
TRBV5-1	15	TRBJ1-3	CASSFRTGTGNTIYF
TRBV10-3	15	TRBJ2-2	CATTIAGANTGELFF
TRBV18	14	TRBJ2-2	CASSQDRSTGELFF
TRBV18	14	TRBJ1-1	CASSQGTGHLEAFF
TRBV20-1	12	TRBJ2-1	CSATDGNEEQFF
TRBV5-1	14	TRBJ2-5	CASSAQGGTETQYF
TRBV5-1	12	TRBJ2-3	CASSPKSDTQYF
TRBV12-3/TRBV12-4	15	TRBJ2-7	CASSLDSAPGYEQYF
TRBV12-3/TRBV12-4	13	TRBJ2-5	CASSRQGLETQYF
TRBV12-3/TRBV12-4	17	TRBJ2-5	CASSFFYGRGQQETQYF
TRBV6-6	11	TRBJ2-1	CASSTSREQFF
TRBV24-1	15	TRBJ2-2	CATSDPNEGIGELFF
TRBV5-6	15	TRBJ2-5	CASSFYGTEQETQYF
TRBV28	12	TRBJ2-7	CASSSNSYEQYF
TRBV10-3	17	TRBJ2-1	CATARGSGKRSYNEQFF
TRBV4-3	12	TRBJ2-1	CASSQLYGEQFF
TRBV5-1	15	TRBJ2-5	CASSRAGTGQETQYF
TRBV18	15	TRBJ2-5	CASSLQGARQETQYF
TRBV5-5	15	TRBJ1-2	CASSPARVANYGYTF
TRBV4-3	19	TRBJ2-7	CASSQEISRDRLLPYEQYF
TRBV9	16	TRBJ2-2	CASSVDGGANTGELFF
TRBV7-2	14	TRBJ1-5	CASSLVRGDQPQHF
TRBV2	13	TRBJ1-4	CASRFQGREKLFF
TRBV20-1	15	TRBJ2-2	CSADGQGANTGELFF
TRBV2	15	TRBJ2-1	CASSVYRGSYNEQFF
TRBV20-1	13	TRBJ2-1	CSARGLTNNEQFF
TRBV7-2	15	TRBJ2-3	CASSSAGGKTDTQYF
TRBV27	14	TRBJ2-5	CASTPNTGIETQYF
TRBV19	12	TRBJ1-5	CASSSFNQPQHF
TRBV20-1	11	TRBJ2-5	CSARDGETQYF
TRBV5-1	14	TRBJ2-5	CASRTGQGSGTQYF
TRBV12-3/TRBV12-4	14	TRBJ1-5	CASSKTGGRQPQHF
TRBV27	15	TRBJ2-2	CASSKRQFNTGELFF
TRBV6-6	14	TRBJ2-3	CATYTAAGPDTQYF
TRBV6-1	15	TRBJ2-2	CASREVDRTTGELFF
TRBV12-3/TRBV12-4	14	TRBJ1-5	CASSDLGFNQPQHF